Detailed here is one T cell receptor beta chain. This clone turned up a few times. The antigen this receptor binds is unknown. No per-base quality is available; no much larger clone lies one base away. The time point label on this specimen signifies: less than 25 weeks on oral tofacitinib. According to the study, the label for this sample's treatment or condition signals: oral pan-JAK inhibitor, 5-10 mg twice daily. Lesional scalp punch biopsies and peripheral blood were collected from alopecia areata patients. PBMCs were isolated by density centrifugation and stained for CD3, CD4 and CD8, after which CD4+ and CD8+ T cells were sorted on a FACSAria. Clipping removes 7 bases from V and 3 bases from J, with 3 as the unmatched junction base count. The CDR3 runs 13 residues from the cysteine to the phenylalanine. Only the CDR3 part of the read is kept: 39 bases, read in frame from the first base. Based on the germline V gene, the CDR1 and CDR2 sequences are SGHRS and YFSETQ.

The data are from a study of CD8+ T cells in alopecia areata (dated by TCRdb to 2017 to 2018). About the full investigation: Treated patients were enrolled in an open-label pilot trial of oral tofacitinib at 5 to 10 mg twice daily for moderate-to-severe alopecia areata. On the human side, TCRbeta sequencing was run on scalp tissue and on sorted CD4+ and CD8+ peripheral blood T cells from healthy controls and from alopecia areata patients with either patchy or totalis/universalis disease. To study T cell clonal expansion in alopecia areata, the researchers applied high-throughput TCRbeta sequencing to both the C3H/HeJ mouse model and human patients. RNA was extracted with the PAXgene miRNA kit for fixed scalp, the miRNeasy kit for PBMCs, and the RNeasy kit for mouse skin. Scalp clonality was compared across normal scalp (n=4), patchy alopecia areata scalp (n=8), and alopecia totalis/universalis scalp (n=8). immunoSEQ multiplex PCR using 35 Vbeta forward primers and 13 Jbeta reverse primers was used to amplify TCRbeta CDR3 regions. Patients received tofacitinib for 6 to 18 months and were then followed off drug for 6 months to check for delayed response and recurrence. Disease severity in treated patients was measured with the SALT score, which quantifies the percentage of affected scalp surface area. Biopsies were taken from tofacitinib-treated patients at baseline and again at 4 and 24 weeks into treatment, and several of those patients also had a later scalp biopsy.

Libraries were made using the immunoSEQ multiplex PCR assay. To provide template for TCR sequencing, every sample had RNA extracted and reverse transcribed into cDNA. SuperScript III was used to make first-strand cDNA, primed with a 2:1 mix of oligo-dT and random hexamers. A synthetic immune receptor repertoire was used to measure amplification bias, and any remaining bias was corrected computationally. As for the original processing: Raw reads were preprocessed to remove errors, and CDR3 was defined by IMGT conventions from the conserved cysteine to phenylalanine. Clonality was calculated as 1 minus Shannon entropy normalized by log2 of the number of productive unique TCRs. Whether each scalp clone was CD4 or CD8 was inferred by checking scalp TCRbeta sequences against the CD4 and CD8 repertoires from sorted blood. As stored in TCRdb, this immuneACCESS dataset retains in-frame rearrangements with V and J assigned. A fraction of the clones does not appear; measured against another copy, unresolved V genes explain less than half of the discrepancy, and the remainder lacks a known reason. That table furnishes V, J and clone size, whereas the DNA furnished D and trimming. In this sample the table shows roughly 190,000 clones, less than 65% of which occur a single time. Over 0.9% of the sample is taken by the ten largest.

General study outcomes and caveats: Many expanded lesional clones persisted in scalp and blood during tofacitinib treatment, which may partly explain relapse after stopping treatment. Unlike mouse skin, where gammadelta T cells dominate, normal human skin contains resident alphabeta T cells that get sequenced too, which complicates analysis of the scalp TCR repertoire. Tofacitinib significantly lowered scalp clonality and the number of expanded CD8+ clones among the top 100 scalp clones. Compared with mice, TCR sequences shared between patients were less clear, possibly partly because of HLA diversity across the patient population. Because the treated cohort was small and had only one nonresponder, larger studies are needed to examine links between baseline CD8+ expansion and response. Compared with normal scalp, lesional scalp, particularly in alopecia totalis/universalis, had higher clonality and more expanded CD8+ clones, which suggests antigenic drive.

The sequence is built from TRBV5-1 and TRBJ2-2, and 7 bases in between align with TRBD1. The input for sequencing was CD4+ T cells sorted from blood, taken at week 24, from a patient treated with tofacitinib. This TCR was recovered from a human donor with alopecia areata. The DNA sequence follows: TGCGCCAGCTCGGGACAGCACACCGGGGAGCTGTTTTTT. It translates to CASSGQHTGELFF.